This TCR beta chain came from a study of T cell repertoires in cytomegalovirus infection (dated by TCRdb to the late 2010s). The study in broad terms: The peptide stimulations were aimed at well-studied HLA-B-restricted epitopes as well as recently identified HLA-C-restricted CMV epitopes, whose presentation resists viral immunomodulation. Donor HLA type was relevant to the analysis, because carriage of CMV infection together with the matching HLA type was indicated by public TCR beta signatures.

The sequencer listed for this sample is Illumina HiSeq 1500. TCRdb took the public reads, trimmed them with fastp at Q25, ran MiXCR for clone calling and kept in-frame beta chains. Under each unique CDR3 protein, matching rows form one entry showing the most common genes and DNA. In all, the sample holds around 230,000 distinct CDR3 sequences, and about 40% of those were seen once. The ten largest clonotypes hold approximately 59% of the sample. Broad study findings and their caveats: The ex vivo response was dominated by HLA-C-restricted CMV-specific TCR beta clonotypes, which also provided the single most frequent clonotype in two of eight donors. Cumulative frequency of public TCR beta family members discriminated carriers of CMV infection plus the relevant HLA type in this cohort and an independent approximately 370-donor cohort.

As concerns this clonotype: What antigen it recognizes has not been identified. Base-call qualities are not available, and no considerably larger clone is one nucleotide away.

The germline V gene (reference sequence) yields SEHNR for CDR1 and FQNEAQ for CDR2. Trimming takes 8 bases from V and 3 bases from J, and the germline ends sit 4 bases apart. The CDR3 holds 11 amino acids from the cysteine to the phenylalanine. Only the CDR3 region is kept as DNA, spanning 33 bases read in frame from base 1. The treatment or condition label here, explained by the study, means: in vitro stimulation with specific CMV peptide epitopes to enrich CMV-specific T cells. The input for sequencing was CD8+ T cells from cultured PBMCs, taken from culture after CMV antigen stimulation. The receptor chain draws on TRBV7-9 and TRBJ2-2; the D gene lacks a confident call. The receptor was derived from a human donor in good health (CMV status not recorded). Some clones in this sample may be carry-over from other donors' samples. The CDR3 sequence is CASLDTGELFF. The sequence in DNA is TGTGCCAGCCTCGACACCGGGGAGCTGTTTTTT. The reference TRBV7-9 and TRBJ2-2 proteins fill in what lies around the CDR3, so the full variable domain reads DTGVSQNPRHKITKRGQNVTFRCDPISEHNRLYWYRQTLGQGPEFLTYFQNEAQLEKSRLLSDRFSAERPKGSFSTLEIQRTEQGDSAMYLCASLDTGELFFGEGSRLTVL.